The text below deals with one T cell receptor beta chain. Until they underwent thyroid surgery, no patient had received any treatment. This entry comes from a study of metastatic and nonmetastatic thyroid tumors. The CDR3 has 15 amino acids. Trimming took 7 bases from V and 6 from J, leaving 20 bases between them. The germline gives CDR1 SGHRS, CDR2 YFSETQ. TCRdb re-clonotyped the PCR reads through MiXCR. The sample has over 30,000 clones; over 15% are singletons. The V and J genes are TRBV5-1 and TRBJ2-1, with D perhaps given as TRBD1 or TRBD2 (5 bases each). The sample comprised blood. The TCR comes from a male donor with papillary thyroid cancer or a benign thyroid nodule (not recorded which). Some clones in this sample may be carry-over from other donors' samples. CDR3 in DNA: TGCGCCAGCGGCCGAGACGGTACAGGAGGCAATGAGCAGTTCTTC. Translated: CASGRDGTGGNEQFF.